These T cell receptor beta chains were read from a single sample in a study of PD-L1 blockade in urothelial cancer. Sequenced by immunoSEQ multiplex PCR; TCRdb stores in-frame clones only, minus some. This sample yields about 43,000 clones, of which about 80% are seen a single time; around 16% belongs to the top ten. Here the sequenced sample was PBMCs, taken around atezolizumab (anti-PD-L1) treatment. These receptors came from a man aged 55-75 years with urothelial cancer. The CDR3 runs from the conserved cysteine through the conserved F or W. Fields, in order: V gene, CDR3 protein.

>TRBV5-4
CASSLPGGSPLHF
>TRBV15
CATSRGQGFGAEQFF
>TRBV19
CASSRTSGGRGTQYF
>TRBV19
CASSTGQGALPQHF
>TRBV19
CASSGGQGNTGELFF
>TRBV11-2
CASTSTRRETQYF
>TRBV5-6
CASSLAGGSNQPQHF
>TRBV5-1
CASSFGGAESGNTIYF
>TRBV5-6
CASSLSLAGGPSSYNEQFF
>TRBV28
CASSAISLSDTQYF